The 18 T cell receptor beta chains presented below share a single source sample, sequenced in a study of T cell repertoires in aging, cancer and after chemotherapy. The template was genomic DNA from peripheral blood, not RNA. A mixed TRB-A/B primer pool amplified rearranged TRB by multiplex touch-down PCR. Each CDR3 protein is one row after TCRdb ran MiXCR on the multiplex PCR reads. Found here are about 4,300 distinct CDR3 sequences, 35% to 50% of them singletons; the top ten hold 3% to 4.5%. The source material was blood. Receptors were obtained from a human donor with a blood cancer.

This clonotype was seen a few times. V gene TRBV4-1 combines with J gene TRBJ2-5; 9 nucleotides match TRBD2. This CDR3 spans 17 amino acids. Germline V gene data show CDR1 as MGHRA and CDR2 as YSYEKL. V lost 0 bases, J lost 3 bases, and 8 bases stayed unmatched. The CDR3 protein is CASSQDTETSGEETQYF. CDR3 nucleotides: TGCGCCAGCAGCCAAGATACCGAGACTAGCGGCGAAGAGACCCAGTACTTC.

V and J are TRBV27 and TRBJ2-1; 10 bases map to TRBD2. The CDR3 spans 15 residues. V was pared by 6 bases and J by 8 bases, with 10 bases of the junction left unmatched. Germline V gene sequence: CDR1 MNHEY, CDR2 SMNVEV (reference sequence). CDR3 loop: CASSLISGRVDEQFF. CDR3 nucleotide sequence: TGTGCCAGCAGCTTAATAAGCGGGAGGGTCGATGAGCAGTTCTTC.

In this sample, this clonotype turned up a few times. The V call is TRBV27, the J call TRBJ1-1; D is unresolved. The CDR3 totals 11 residues. The germline V and J ends were trimmed by 8 bases and 10 bases, with 14 bases remaining between them. The germline gives CDR1 MNHEY, CDR2 SMNVEV (reference sequence). CDR3 nucleotide sequence: TGTGCCAGCGGCTTGCTGGGCGGAGCTTTCTTT. It specifies CASGLLGGAFF.

The table lists this clonotype with a few counts. This sequence joins TRBV6-5 and TRBJ1-2, with D hard to call. Trimming pared 5 bases from V and 1 base from J, leaving 8 bases between. The CDR3 sequence is 13 residues long. The germline V gene encodes CDR1 MNHEY and CDR2 SVGAGI. CDR3 residues: CASSREFNYGYTF. CDR3 DNA: TGTGCCAGCAGTCGGGAGTTTAACTATGGCTACACCTTC.

The chain recombines TRBV5-5 with TRBJ2-5; TRBD2 is a possible D gene (5 bases). The CDR3 has 15 residues. Trimming took 1 base from V and 4 from J, leaving 14 bases between them. From germline, CDR1 is SGHKS and CDR2 YYEKEE (reference sequence). The CDR3 sequence is CASSLNVGGGETQYF. The CDR3 nucleotides read TGTGCCAGCAGCTTGAACGTCGGAGGAGGAGAGACCCAGTACTTC.

This rearrangement joins TRBV30 to TRBJ1-2; D is ambiguous. Germline assignment: CDR1 GTSNPN and CDR2 SVGIG (reference sequence). The CDR3 is made up of 11 amino acids. The V end lost 4 bases, the J end lost 8 bases, and 11 bases lay between the germline ends. The CDR3 reads CAWMWSRGYTF. CDR3 nucleotide sequence: TGTGCCTGGATGTGGAGCAGAGGCTACACCTTC. The full variable domain, completed using reference TRBV30 and TRBJ1-2, is SQTIHQWPATLVQPVGSPLSLECTVEGTSNPNLYWYRQAAGRGLQLLFYSVGIGQISSEVPQNLSASRPQDRQFILSSKKLLLSDSGFYLCAWMWSRGYTFGSGTRLTVV.

As to this clonotype: The junction and the germline gene differ at one end; a read error may be behind it. V and J are TRBV5-1 and TRBJ2-3; 8 nucleotides align to TRBD2. The CDR3 is 17 residues long. Germline lookup yields CDR1 SGHRS and CDR2 YFSETQ. CDR3 region: CASSLVVAGPSTDTQYF. CDR3 bases: TGTGCCAGCAGCTTGGTAGTAGCGGGACCTAGCACAGATACGCAGTATTTT.

The V call is TRBV5-1, the J call TRBJ2-5; perhaps TRBD1 as D (6 bases). Trimming stripped 1 base from V and 1 base from J, with 17 bases between. The germline gives CDR1 SGHRS, CDR2 YFSETQ. The length of the CDR3 is 17 residues. The CDR3 protein is CASSLPKQGTRQETQYF. The CDR3, as DNA: TGCGCCAGCAGCTTGCCGAAACAGGGAACTCGCCAAGAGACCCAGTACTTC.

This clonotype was seen only once. In DNA, the CDR3 is TGTGCCAGTAGTATTGCGGCCGGGACTAGCGGTTTAACAGATACGCAGTATTTT. Residues: CASSIAAGTSGLTDTQYF. The V gene is TRBV19, the J gene TRBJ2-3, with 11 bases fitting TRBD2. Germline loops: CDR1 LNHDA, CDR2 SQIVND (reference sequence). CDR3 length: 18 residues. With V trimmed by 3 bases and J by 3 bases, 11 bases remained unmatched.

The rearrangement links TRBV27 to TRBJ2-3; tentative D call: TRBD2 (6 bases). V was cut by 6 bases and J by 2 bases, with 12 bases left in between. Germline V gene sequence: CDR1 MNHEY, CDR2 SMNVEV (reference sequence). This CDR3 region has 14 residues. In nucleotides, the CDR3 is TGTGCCAGCAGAACTAGCCCCTCCACAGATACGCAGTATTTT. The encoded protein is CASRTSPSTDTQYF.

A word on this clonotype: A read error may be the cause here, since a much bigger clone is one base away. This CDR3 is CASSTTWDRGLTVELFF. CDR3 sequence (DNA): TGTGCCAGTAGTACCACTTGGGACAGGGGGCTCACCGTGGAGCTGTTTTTT. The gene calls are TRBV19 and TRBJ2-2, with 12 bases aligning to TRBD1. The germline gives CDR1 LNHDA, CDR2 SQIVND (reference sequence). This CDR3 is 17 amino acids long.

This clonotype is medium-sized (0.01 to 0.1%). The chain links TRBV19 to TRBJ2-1; 12 bases are a match to TRBD2. CDR3 length equals 16 residues. Germline values: CDR1 LNHDA, CDR2 SQIVND (reference sequence). V was clipped by 6 bases and J by 1 base; unmatched bases: 4. CDR3 DNA: TGTGCCAGTAGCCTGACTAGCGGGGGTTCCTACAATGAGCAGTTCTTC. This gives the protein CASSLTSGGSYNEQFF.

The table lists this clonotype with a few counts. The V call is TRBV27, the J call TRBJ1-2; 8 bases map to TRBD1. The germline V gene has CDR1 MNHEY and CDR2 SMNVEV (reference sequence). Trimming removed 5 bases from V and 6 bases from J; junction bases left unmatched: 2. This CDR3 is built from 12 residues. The CDR3 sequence: CASSPTGDGYTF. CDR3 in DNA: TGTGCCAGCAGTCCGACAGGGGATGGCTACACCTTC.

The chain has TRBV6-1 and TRBJ1-2; 10 nucleotides match TRBD2. The end of the DNA fits TRBJ2-7 better, so the J call may be wrong. The germline V gene encodes CDR1 MNHNS and CDR2 SASEGT. CDR3 size: 13 residues. The CDR3 reads CASIGLAVLGQYF. CDR3 in DNA: TGTGCCAGCATTGGACTAGCGGTGCTAGGGCAGTACTTC.

V is TRBV7-2 and J is TRBJ2-5; 8 nucleotides line up with TRBD1. Germline-derived CDR1 and CDR2 are SGHTA and FQGNSA. The CDR3 sequence is 14 residues long. Unmatched junction bases numbered 7, after V lost 5 bases and J lost 5 bases. The CDR3 is CASSPYGQGETQYF. DNA of the CDR3: TGTGCCAGCAGCCCCTACGGACAGGGCGAGACCCAGTACTTC.

CDR3: CASSQEGLRRDTQYF. The CDR3 DNA reads as TGTGCCAGCAGCCAAGAAGGGCTCCGTAGAGATACGCAGTATTTT. The gene calls are TRBV4-2 and TRBJ2-3, with no clear D. Trimming removed 0 bases at V and 5 bases at J, with 12 bases between. The CDR3 has 15 amino acids. Germline CDR1 LGHNA, CDR2 YNFKEQ.

This sequence joins TRBV4-2 and TRBJ2-7; D may match TRBD1 or TRBD2 (5 bases each). The CDR3 has 15 amino acids. Trimming took off 4 bases at V and 4 bases at J, with 17 bases between the two ends. Germline V gene data show CDR1 as LGHNA and CDR2 as YNFKEQ. CDR3 nucleotide sequence: TGTGCCAGCAGCCGGGCGAGGGGTGTTGGTTACGAGCAGTACTTC. It yields the protein CASSRARGVGYEQYF.

The V and J genes are TRBV28 and TRBJ2-5; unclear D gene. The germline V gene encodes CDR1 MDHEN and CDR2 SYDVKM. CDR3 length: 13 amino acids. Trimming left V 5 bases short and J 1 base short, with 8 bases between. Here the CDR3 reads CASSNSIQETQYF. The DNA of the CDR3 is TGTGCCAGCAGTAACAGCATCCAAGAGACCCAGTACTTC. The variable domain in full, completed from reference TRBV28 and TRBJ2-5, reads DVKVTQSSRYLVKRTGEKVFLECVQDMDHENMFWYRQDPGLGLRLIYFSYDVKMKEKGDIPEGYSVSREKKERFSLILESASTNQTSMYLCASSNSIQETQYFGPGTRLLVL.